Shown below are 4 T cell receptor beta chains from a single sample sequenced in a study of cytomegalovirus exposure and HLA in healthy donors. The PCR made use of 60 Vbeta and 13 Jbeta primers. Assay used: immunoSEQ multiplex PCR; TCRdb lists only in-frame clones, some missing. This sample has roughly 76,000 clones, with 70% to 85% found just once. The sequenced sample consisted of PBMCs. The receptors here all came from a man aged 25-45 years in good health and CMV-seronegative.

The V call is TRBV30, the J call TRBJ2-7; the match to TRBD1 covers 8 bases. The germline CDR1 and CDR2 sequences are GTSNPN and SVGIG (reference sequence). The CDR3 spans 12 residues. J lost 6 bases, V lost 7 bases, and 8 bases had no gene match. CDR3 loop: CALWTGWGEQYF. As DNA, the CDR3 is TGTGCCTTGTGGACAGGGTGGGGCGAGCAGTACTTC.

V is TRBV7-6 and J is TRBJ1-5; D is perhaps TRBD1 (5 bases). Germline V lookup: CDR1 SGHVS, CDR2 FNYEAQ. The CDR3 is 13 amino acids. Trimming removed 5 bases at V and 3 bases at J, with 8 bases between. This chain's CDR3 is CASSAGLNQPQHF. The CDR3 DNA reads TGTGCCAGCAGCGCGGGACTCAATCAGCCCCAGCATTTT.

The rearrangement uses TRBV10-2 and TRBJ2-2; D gene ambiguous. Germline V gene sequence: CDR1 WSHSY, CDR2 SAAADI. Trimming removed 1 base at V and 6 bases at J, with 12 bases between. The CDR3 spans 15 residues. The CDR3 reads CASSELARGAGELFF. CDR3 in DNA: TGCGCCAGCAGTGAGTTGGCTAGAGGCGCCGGGGAGCTGTTTTTT.

This clone was seen only a few times. The chain has TRBV4-3 and TRBJ2-7; possible D gene TRBD1, 6 bases. The CDR3 has 12 residues. CDR1 and CDR2 from the germline V gene are LGHNA and YSLEER. The V gene lost 4 bases and the J gene lost 3 bases, with 7 bases spanning the gap. DNA of the CDR3: TGCGCCAGCAGCCGGGACAACTACGAGCAGTACTTC. It translates to CASSRDNYEQYF.